The next 18 T cell receptor beta chains were all read from a single sample in a study of blood T cell repertoires in COVID-19. TCRdb's copy holds only in-frame clones and misses some; the assay was immunoSEQ multiplex PCR. The sample holds fewer than 250,000 clones, approximately 80% seen once. What was sequenced was peripheral blood. These receptors all stem from a woman of 80 years or more with COVID-19, enrolled during active disease.

This clone was picked up a small number of times. V usage is TRBV6-5 and J usage is TRBJ1-2; 7 nucleotides agree with TRBD1. Trimming removed 5 bases from V and 5 bases from J; junction bases left unmatched: 5. Germline V gene sequence: CDR1 MNHEY, CDR2 SVGAGI. The CDR3 runs to 13 residues. CDR3 in DNA: TGTGCCAGCAGTCAGACAGGGAAATATGGCTACACCTTC. Translated: CASSQTGKYGYTF.

The V and J genes are TRBV11-1 and TRBJ1-1, with 8 bases fitting TRBD1. Trimming cost V 3 bases and J 8 bases; bases outside gene matches: 2. Germline CDR1 and CDR2: SGHAT and FQDESV (reference sequence). The CDR3 runs 12 residues. The CDR3 sequence is CASSFGQGEAFF. CDR3 DNA: TGTGCCAGCAGCTTCGGACAGGGCGAAGCTTTCTTT.

The rearrangement joins TRBV4-1 to TRBJ1-4; a possible D gene is TRBD1 (5 bases). V was cut by 1 base and J by 4 bases, with 10 bases left in between. Germline lookup yields CDR1 MGHRA and CDR2 YSYEKL. The CDR3 totals 15 residues. In DNA form, the CDR3 reads TGCGCCAGCAGCCAAGGACAGTCCTTTAATGAAAAACTGTTTTTT. The encoded protein is CASSQGQSFNEKLFF.

The chain carries TRBV12-3 or TRBV12-4 and TRBJ2-7, with D perhaps matching TRBD1 (6 bases). V was trimmed by 3 bases and J by 12 bases, leaving 12 bases between them. This CDR3 comprises 11 residues. The CDR3 nucleotides read TGTGCCAGCAGTTTGGACAGCCTTTTGTACTTC. It yields the protein CASSLDSLLYF.

The rearrangement uses TRBV19 and TRBJ1-6; a possible D gene is TRBD1 (5 bases). Trimming stripped 4 bases from V and 5 bases from J, with 15 bases between. This CDR3 has 16 amino acids. The germline V gene encodes CDR1 LNHDA and CDR2 SQIVND (reference sequence). CDR3 nucleotide sequence: TGTGCCAGTAGTAAGGACATGGGCAGGGATAATTCACCCCTCCACTTT. Its protein product is CASSKDMGRDNSPLHF.

The V and J genes are TRBV18 and TRBJ1-3; TRBD1 matches at 7 bases. V was pared by 2 bases and J by 3 bases, with 1 base of the junction left unmatched. Per the germline V gene, CDR1 is KGHSH and CDR2 is LQKENI. The CDR3 is 14 residues long. The CDR3 region has the DNA TGTGCCAGCTCACCAACAGGGGTTGGAAACACCATATATTTT. Translation gives CASSPTGVGNTIYF.

V gene TRBV28 combines with J gene TRBJ2-1; 12 nucleotides agree with TRBD2. This CDR3 is built from 16 residues. Germline CDR1 and CDR2: MDHEN and SYDVKM. The ends lost 4 bases at V and 7 bases at J; junction bases unmatched: 8. CDR3 sequence reads: CASSSPSGGARNEQFF. CDR3 bases: TGTGCCAGCAGTTCCCCTAGCGGGGGGGCTAGGAATGAGCAGTTCTTC.

This clone has a handful of counts. The chain combines TRBV28 with TRBJ1-3; 8 nucleotides match TRBD1. The junction had 12 bases not matched to a gene; V was cut back by 5 bases and J by 0 bases. Germline V gene lookup returns CDR1 MDHEN and CDR2 SYDVKM. The CDR3 is 18 residues long. CDR3 residues: CASSSSGTGFLSGNTIYF. CDR3 DNA sequence: TGTGCCAGCAGTAGTTCCGGGACAGGTTTCCTCTCTGGAAACACCATATATTTT. Complete variable domain (other parts from reference TRBV28 and TRBJ1-3): DVKVTQSSRYLVKRTGEKVFLECVQDMDHENMFWYRQDPGLGLRLIYFSYDVKMKEKGDIPEGYSVSREKKERFSLILESASTNQTSMYLCASSSSGTGFLSGNTIYFGEGSWLTVV.

This clone was observed once. The chain carries TRBV2 and TRBJ1-4; 7 nucleotides match TRBD1. J gave up 2 bases and V 4 bases, and 4 bases lay outside the gene matches. Germline lookup yields CDR1 SNHLY and CDR2 FYNNEI. This CDR3 has 15 residues. Here the CDR3 DNA reads TGTGCCAGCAGTGGACAGGGAATGACTAATGAAAAACTGTTTTTT. It translates to CASSGQGMTNEKLFF.

The chain carries TRBV7-9 and TRBJ2-1, with TRBD1 matching over 7 bases. The CDR3 sequence is 15 residues long. Germline lookup yields CDR1 SEHNR and CDR2 FQNEAQ (reference sequence). V lost 4 bases and J lost 8; bases outside the gene matches: 11. This chain's CDR3 is CASSSQGFEGDEQFF. The CDR3 DNA reads as TGTGCCAGCAGCTCACAGGGGTTCGAAGGCGATGAGCAGTTCTTC.

J is TRBJ1-1 and V is TRBV6-5; D remains ambiguous. The CDR3 consists of 11 residues. The V and J ends lost 2 bases and 4 bases respectively, with 2 bases between them. Germline-derived CDR1 and CDR2 are MNHEY and SVGAGI. The CDR3 nucleotides are TGTGCCAGCAGTTACCGCACTGAAGCTTTCTTT. Amino acid sequence: CASSYRTEAFF.

The chain recombines TRBV5-4 with TRBJ2-5; 7 bases fit TRBD1. The CDR3 length is 14 residues. Germline V gene data show CDR1 as SGHNT and CDR2 as YYREEE (reference sequence). After removal of 2 bases from V and 1 base from J, the junction contained 2 bases not matched to a gene. CDR3 region: CASSFNRGQETQYF. In nucleotides, the CDR3 is TGTGCCAGCAGCTTCAACAGGGGCCAAGAGACCCAGTACTTC. Drawing the rest from reference TRBV5-4 and TRBJ2-5, the complete variable domain is ETGVTQSPTHLIKTRGQQVTLRCSSQSGHNTVSWYQQALGQGPQFIFQYYREEENGRGNFPPRFSGLQFPNYSSELNVNALELDDSALYLCASSFNRGQETQYFGPGTRLLVL.

The gene calls are TRBV7-6 and TRBJ1-3; 8 bases map to TRBD1. The junction had 11 bases not matched to a gene; V was cut back by 5 bases and J by 2 bases. CDR3 size: 17 residues. The V gene's germline CDR1 is SGHVS and CDR2 FNYEAQ. The CDR3 nucleotides are TGTGCCAGCAGCCCATCACAGGGGGAGGCTCCTGGAAACACCATATATTTT. It yields the protein CASSPSQGEAPGNTIYF.

This rearrangement joins TRBV4-1 to TRBJ2-1, with a possible D match to TRBD2 (6 bases). V shed 3 bases and J shed 2 bases, with 17 bases lying between them. Germline V gene data show CDR1 as MGHRA and CDR2 as YSYEKL. This CDR3 is built from 17 residues. This chain's CDR3 is CASSHHGLSTTYNEQFF. DNA of the CDR3: TGCGCCAGCAGCCATCATGGACTATCTACCACCTACAATGAGCAGTTCTTC.

V usage is TRBV4-1 and J usage is TRBJ1-1; TRBD1 agrees at 8 bases. The ends lost 4 bases at V and 4 bases at J; junction bases unmatched: 14. Per germline, CDR1 MGHRA and CDR2 YSYEKL. This CDR3 is 17 amino acids long. The CDR3 loop reads CASSPGVQGAYRTEAFF. DNA of the CDR3: TGCGCCAGCAGCCCCGGAGTCCAGGGGGCATACCGCACTGAAGCTTTCTTT.

This chain links TRBV9 with TRBJ2-3; 14 nucleotides line up with TRBD2. The CDR3 length is 17 residues. J lost 3 bases, V lost 4 bases, and 7 bases had no gene match. CDR1 and CDR2 from the germline V gene are SGDLS and YYNGEE. CDR3 residues: CASSPGLAGGGTDTQYF. In nucleotides, the CDR3 is TGTGCCAGCAGCCCTGGACTAGCGGGGGGAGGGACAGATACGCAGTATTTT.

This chain links TRBV4-1 with TRBJ2-7, with 11 bases that match TRBD1. CDR1 MGHRA and CDR2 YSYEKL come from the germline V gene. The ends lost 4 bases at V and 3 bases at J; junction bases unmatched: 5. This CDR3 region has 15 residues. In nucleotides, the CDR3 is TGCGCCAGCAGCCGTGGGACAGGGGGGGTCTACGAGCAGTACTTC. Amino acids: CASSRGTGGVYEQYF.

The rearrangement joins TRBV7-2 to TRBJ2-2, with D possibly matching TRBD2 (6 bases). This CDR3 is 16 amino acids long. Trimming left V 1 base short and J 6 bases short, with 15 bases between. In germline, CDR1 is SGHTA, CDR2 FQGNSA. The CDR3 nucleotides read TGTGCCAGCAGCTTAGACGTCGGGGGAGTAGCCGGGGAGCTGTTTTTT. This encodes CASSLDVGGVAGELFF.